This is a list of T cell receptor beta chains from one sample in a study of vaccination effects on CD4 cells after COVID-19. Assay: immunoSEQ multiplex PCR; the TCRdb copy retains only in-frame clones and omits some. There are 40,000 to 55,000 clones in the sample; 76% occur only once, and around 3.3% lies in the top ten. No antigens are known for them. Sequencing was performed on CD4+ T cells from PBMCs cultured without peptide, taken after COVID-19 vaccination. All receptors come from a human donor who had a prior SARS-CoV-2 infection. CDR3s include the opening cysteine and the closing phenylalanine or tryptophan. The D gene is left open where the match is weak. The size entry is marked missing in some rows and otherwise reads once, few, many or a size class.

few	.	TRBV2	TRBJ2-7	CASREAVSYEQYF	TGTGCCAGCAGAGAGGCAGTTTCCTACGAGCAGTACTTC
.	.	TRBV4-2	TRBJ2-6	CASSQDASSGANVLTF	TGTGCCAGCAGCCAAGATGCCAGCTCTGGGGCCAACGTCCTGACTTTC
.	TRBD1	TRBV7-2	TRBJ1-1	CASSGETGVVTEAFF	TGTGCCAGCAGCGGGGAAACAGGGGTGGTCACTGAAGCTTTCTTT
.	TRBD1	TRBV7-2	TRBJ2-5	CASSRTGKETQYF	TGTGCCAGCAGCCGGACAGGGAAGGAGACCCAGTACTTC
.	TRBD2	TRBV6-5	TRBJ2-3	CASSHWGGGTDTQYF	TGTGCCAGCAGCCACTGGGGCGGGGGGACAGATACGCAGTATTTT
.	TRBD2	TRBV4-3	TRBJ2-1	CASSRRSGTSEDEQFF	TGCGCCAGCAGCAGAAGATCCGGGACTAGCGAGGATGAGCAGTTCTTC
.	.	TRBV18	TRBJ1-1	CASSTRAPQGTEAFF	TGTGCCAGCTCTACCCGGGCACCCCAGGGCACTGAAGCTTTCTTT
.	TRBD1	TRBV4-1	TRBJ1-6	CASSRGQGVSPLHF	TGCGCCAGCAGCCGTGGACAGGGGGTTTCACCCCTCCACTTT
.	.	TRBV3-1/TRBV3-2	TRBJ2-5	CASSQYDSYQETQYF	TGTGCCAGCAGCCAATACGACAGCTACCAAGAGACCCAGTACTTC
.	TRBD2	TRBV4-1	TRBJ2-1	CASSQAASGSNEQFF	TGCGCCAGCAGCCAAGCCGCTAGCGGGAGCAATGAGCAGTTCTTC
.	.	TRBV7-9	TRBJ2-1	CASSSRGDYNEQFF	TGTGCCAGCAGTTCGAGGGGGGACTACAATGAGCAGTTCTTC
few	.	TRBV2	TRBJ1-6	CASSETQTSPLHF	TGTGCCAGCAGTGAAACGCAGACTTCACCCCTCCACTTT
.	.	TRBV7-2	TRBJ2-7	CASSPGLTKVGYEQYF	TGTGCCAGCAGCCCGGGTTTAACGAAAGTCGGCTACGAGCAGTACTTC
.	.	TRBV5-6	TRBJ2-5	CASSLVGVGGGETQYF	TGTGCCAGCAGCTTGGTCGGTGTGGGAGGGGGGGAGACCCAGTACTTC
.	.	TRBV11-3	TRBJ2-5	CASQTPKGETQYF	TGTGCCAGTCAGACTCCTAAAGGGGAGACCCAGTACTTC
.	TRBD1	TRBV5-8	TRBJ1-5	CASSPGQGAGQPQHF	TGTGCCAGCAGCCCAGGACAGGGGGCAGGTCAGCCCCAGCATTTT
.	.	TRBV19	TRBJ2-4	CASSISPPIQYF	TGTGCCAGTAGTATAAGCCCACCCATTCAGTACTTC
.	.	TRBV27	TRBJ2-3	CASSFRGTDTQYF	TGTGCCAGCAGTTTCAGGGGCACAGATACGCAGTATTTT
.	.	TRBV5-4	TRBJ2-7	CASSLASRGTYEQYF	TGTGCCAGCAGCTTGGCCAGTCGGGGAACCTACGAGCAGTACTTC
.	.	TRBV4-2	TRBJ2-7	CASSQDSWSEQYF	TGTGCCAGCAGCCAAGATAGTTGGAGCGAGCAGTACTTC
.	.	TRBV27	TRBJ1-6	CASSLRHTYSPLHF	TGTGCCAGCAGTTTGCGACACACATATTCACCCCTCCACTTT
.	TRBD2	TRBV5-5	TRBJ2-1	CASTPRTSGGTSSYNEQFF	TGTGCCAGCACACCTCGGACTAGCGGGGGGACGAGCTCCTACAATGAGCAGTTCTTC
once	.	TRBV6-4	TRBJ2-7	CATPHPAGYYEQYF	TGTGCCACCCCTCACCCCGCAGGGTACTACGAGCAGTACTTC
.	.	TRBV19	TRBJ1-2	CASSPGTLSYYGYTF	TGTGCCAGTAGTCCAGGGACCTTGAGCTACTATGGCTACACCTTC
.	.	TRBV5-1	TRBJ1-1	CASSLEGNSNTEAFF	TGCGCCAGCAGCTTGGAGGGGAATAGTAACACTGAAGCTTTCTTT
.	.	TRBV7-2	TRBJ1-5	CASSFATQPQHF	TGTGCCAGCAGCTTTGCGACCCAGCCCCAGCATTTT
.	TRBD1	TRBV18	TRBJ2-5	CASSIPAGGEETQYF	TGTGCCAGCTCCATCCCGGCAGGGGGCGAGGAGACCCAGTACTTC
.	.	TRBV12-5	TRBJ2-7	CASGGGYREAYEQYF	TGTGCTAGTGGTGGGGGTTACCGGGAAGCCTACGAGCAGTACTTC
.	.	TRBV7-8	TRBJ2-7	CASRGGSYEQYF	TGTGCCAGCAGAGGGGGTTCCTACGAGCAGTACTTC
few	TRBD1	TRBV5-4	TRBJ2-7	CASSPGARGPSYEQYF	TGTGCCAGCAGCCCTGGGGCCAGGGGGCCGAGTTACGAGCAGTACTTC
.	.	TRBV4-3	TRBJ2-5	CASSQDNQGTQYF	TGCGCCAGCAGCCAAGACAACCAAGGGACCCAGTACTTC
.	.	TRBV7-9	TRBJ1-5	CASSPGNQPQHF	TGTGCCAGCAGCCCGGGGAATCAGCCCCAGCATTTT
.	.	TRBV20-1	TRBJ1-1	CSAPLNTEAFF	TGCAGTGCCCCCTTGAACACTGAAGCTTTCTTT